This T cell receptor (beta chain) was captured in a study of blood T cell repertoires in COVID-19. Study-level background: Collection of acute and convalescent COVID-19 samples took place in the United States, Italy and Spain. T cells, B-cell-depleted T cells, or PBMCs supplied cDNA or gDNA.

The CDR3 is made up of 14 amino acids. V gave up 3 bases and J gave up 1 base, with 8 bases separating them. Germline V gives CDR1 SGHNT, CDR2 YYREEE (reference sequence). Per the study methods: The authors estimated nucleated cell counts from reference gene primer amplification. Using immunoSEQ multiplex PCR, the repertoire was profiled, and TCRdb retains in-frame clones only, with some absent. V and J calls and clone size come straight from that table; D and trimming were deduced from the DNA. The table records about 62,000 clones, roughly 88% of them present only once. The sequenced sample consisted of peripheral blood. This sequence originates from a woman older than 75 with acute or convalescent COVID-19. This chain links TRBV5-4 with TRBJ1-5; D unclear. The CDR3 nucleotides read TGTGCCAGCAGCTCGTGGAGAAGCAATCAGCCCCAGCATTTT. This gives the protein CASSSWRSNQPQHF.